The 2 T cell receptor beta chains below were found in one sample sequenced in a study of shared clonotypes between healthy human individuals. Assay: immunoSEQ multiplex PCR; the TCRdb copy retains only in-frame clones and omits some. The sample contains a few hundred thousand clones, roughly three quarters of which appear only once. Sequencing used PBMCs. The receptors were gathered from a woman aged 40 to 50 in good health. Some clones in this sample may be carry-over from other donors' samples.

Points on this clone: Different DNA sequences within this sample yield the same CDR3. The chain carries TRBV27 and TRBJ2-3; D gene unclear. Trimming pared 6 bases from V and 1 base from J, leaving 8 bases between. This CDR3 spans 13 amino acids. Germline V gene lookup returns CDR1 MNHEY and CDR2 SMNVEV (reference sequence). CDR3 DNA: TGTGCCAGCAGCCCGTTTGGCACAGATACGCAGTATTTT. Amino acid sequence: CASSPFGTDTQYF.

This clone was picked up one time. With a much larger clone just one base away, this may be a read error. Here the CDR3 omits its conserved ending phenylalanine or tryptophan, so a read error is the likely source. This chain joins TRBV27 and TRBJ1-6; 8 nucleotides align to TRBD1. Germline trimming cut 7 bases from V and 9 bases from J; bases unmatched to any gene: 2. Germline CDR1 is MNHEY and CDR2 is SMNVEV (reference sequence). This CDR3 spans 12 amino acids. The CDR3 DNA reads as TGTGCCAGCACCGACAGGGGTTCACCCCTCCACCTT. Protein sequence: CASTDRGSPLHL.